This TCR beta chain was documented in a study of shared clonotypes between healthy human individuals. Study in general: The plates for each donor numbered three CD4 naive, three CD4 memory, two CD8 naive and one CD8 memory.

Concerning this clone: Its antigen is as yet unknown.

The assay was immunoSEQ multiplex PCR, and TCRdb's table has in-frame clones only and misses some. This table has a few million clones, around 94% appearing once. CD4+ cells underwent separation, giving CD45RA+ naive and CD45RA-negative memory subsets. Study outcomes and limitations: Inspection by rarefaction showed sorted-subset sequencing to be incomplete despite large depth.

This CDR3 spans 14 amino acids. Germline assignment: CDR1 MNHEY and CDR2 SVGAGI. With V trimmed by 5 bases and J by 8 bases, 7 bases remained unmatched. The chain uses TRBV6-5 and TRBJ1-2, with 11 bases matching TRBD1. Sequenced input: naive CD4+ T cells sorted from blood. The subset here: CD45RA+ positively selected. This TCR was sampled from a man between 18 and 29 years old in good health. CDR3 in amino acids: CASSRTGGAWGYTF. Written as DNA, the CDR3 is TGTGCCAGCAGTCGGACAGGGGGCGCCTGGGGCTACACCTTC.